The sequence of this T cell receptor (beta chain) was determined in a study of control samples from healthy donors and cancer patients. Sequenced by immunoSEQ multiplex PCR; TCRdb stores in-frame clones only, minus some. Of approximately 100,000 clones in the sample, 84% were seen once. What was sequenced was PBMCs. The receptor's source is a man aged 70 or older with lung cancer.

CDR3 protein: CASSFPRSLTGLRSAEYF. In DNA, the CDR3 is TGTGCCAGCAGCTTCCCACGAAGCCTGACAGGGTTGAGGTCGGCGGAGTACTTC. This chain links TRBV5-6 with TRBJ2-7; TRBD1 aligns across 7 bases. The CDR3 contains 18 residues. V dropped 2 bases and J dropped 11; count of bases not matched to a gene: 25. The germline V gene encodes CDR1 SGHDT and CDR2 YYEEEE.